This T cell receptor beta chain originates from a study of T cell clonotyping in hematopoietic cell transplantation. Points from the study as a whole: Pathologically expanded recipient clonotypes increased progressively from day 30 to day 180 as diversity fell.

Points on this clone: The antigen remains unidentified.

The repertoire was sequenced with immunoSEQ multiplex PCR; TCRdb's copy has only in-frame clones and lacks some. The sample lists 15,000 to 20,000 clones; 85% to 90% were seen once. Germline loops: CDR1 SGHNT, CDR2 YYREEE (reference sequence). V shed 2 bases and J 0 bases; nucleotides not matched to a gene: 8. This CDR3 comprises 19 residues. The chain is built from TRBV5-4 and TRBJ2-3, with 14 bases that match TRBD2. The source of this sequence is a male patient aged 60-69 years who had an allogeneic stem cell transplant from a related donor, so the T cells may come from the graft donor. Some clones in this sample may be carry-over from other donors' samples. The sample in question was PBMCs, obtained 100 days after allogeneic stem cell transplant. The CDR3 sequence: CASSFRTSGGPKSTDTQYF. DNA for the CDR3: TGTGCCAGCAGCTTTAGGACTAGCGGGGGGCCCAAGAGCACAGATACGCAGTATTTT.